This T cell receptor (beta chain) was found in a study of blood T cell repertoires in COVID-19. Looking at the study overall: Sample material is recorded as cDNA or gDNA derived from T cells, B-cell-depleted T cells, or PBMCs.

The repertoire was sequenced with immunoSEQ multiplex PCR; TCRdb's copy has only in-frame clones and lacks some. The table shows about 250,000 clones, with more than 70% occurring only once. V was pared by 0 bases and J by 10 bases, with 6 bases of the junction left unmatched. Germline loops: CDR1 ENHRY, CDR2 SYGVKD. This CDR3 contains 15 residues. The clonotype comes from a woman older than 75 with COVID-19, enrolled during active disease. The sample was peripheral blood. The chain combines TRBV10-3 with TRBJ1-4; 9 nucleotides align to TRBD1. CDR3 loop: CAISESVTGGRKLFF. The CDR3 DNA sequence: TGTGCCATCAGTGAGTCGGTGACAGGGGGAAGAAAACTGTTTTTT.